This entry features one T cell receptor beta chain sequence. Its target antigen remains unknown. Qualities for individual bases were not recorded, and no much larger clone is one base off. Using the immunoSEQ assay, TCRB CDR3 regions were amplified from 2 to 2.5 micrograms of genomic DNA, or from all available DNA when less than that was on hand. The multiplex PCR employed 60 forward primers targeting TCR V beta segments and 13 reverse primers targeting J beta segments. To estimate the number of reads per starting template, synthetic control templates were added to each sample at limiting dilution. The Illumina HiSeq System generated sequencing reads of 87 bp. The paper's processing steps were these. PCR and sequencing errors were removed by a nearest neighbor algorithm that merged closely related sequences. TCR overlap was defined as the percentage of unique tumor TCR beta sequences that were also found in the peripheral blood of the same patient. TCRdb mirrors the immuneACCESS table, restricted to in-frame sequences. Some clones are absent from its copies; in checked studies, under half trace to an unresolved V gene, and the reason for the others is unknown. The V and J calls and the clone size are those of that table, but D and trimming were determined from the DNA. The sample table shows roughly 60,000 clones, and around 86% are seen once. Roughly 10% of the sample is taken by the ten largest.

The intended sense of this specimen's time point label: after dendritic cell vaccination, including at tumor progression/relapse. Patients were selected on the basis of adequate residual fresh-frozen tumor tissue and more than two years of available survival data. An isocitrate dehydrogenase mutation was not carried by any of the glioblastoma patients, although molecular status was otherwise variable. PBMC collection took place before vaccination, two weeks after the third vaccination, and at tumor progression if progression occurred. Genomic DNA was extracted with the Qiagen DNeasy Blood extraction Kit. Trimming leaves V shorter by 0 bases and J shorter by 4 bases, with the junction holding 9 bases beyond the gene matches. From the germline V gene (reference sequence), CDR1 is SGHNT and CDR2 is YYREEE. Spanning cysteine to phenylalanine, the CDR3 consists of 17 amino acids. Only the CDR3 part of the read is kept: 51 bases, read in frame from the first base.

The sample originates from a study of glioma-infiltrating T cells after dendritic cell vaccination (dated by TCRdb to the mid-2010s). For the wider study: A cohort of 15 or so glioblastoma patients from Phase I and II dendritic cell vaccination trials was included, of whom 9 were newly diagnosed and 6 had recurrent disease. Autologous tumor lysate-pulsed dendritic cell vaccination was administered to the patients between the early 2000s and the early 2010s. The vaccine was prepared from monocyte-derived dendritic cells that were cultured for around 7 days with IL-4 and GM-CSF and then pulsed overnight with autologous tumor lysate. Patients received three intradermal dendritic cell vaccine injections at biweekly intervals in the arm below the axilla. In glioblastoma patients vaccinated with dendritic cells, deep sequencing of TCR beta CDR3 regions served to measure tumor-infiltrating lymphocyte content and to compare repertoires between tumor and blood. Survival after dendritic cell vaccination was correlated with TCR sequencing metrics, such as TIL content and the overlap between tumor and blood repertoires.

Overall results and qualifications from the work: No direct relationship between TCR clonality and survival was found, suggesting that a diverse polyclonal response may matter. The response model built on TCR overlap across three groups was characterized as speculative, with prospective validation still needed. Higher estimated pretreatment TIL content predicted longer time to progression and overall survival after dendritic cell vaccination. The cohort was small and heterogeneous, with few patients having full blood and tumor sets and even fewer initial-recurrent tumor pairs.

The chain joins TRBV5-4 to TRBJ2-7; TRBD2 aligns with 11 central bases. The specimen comprised blood, sampled after dendritic cell vaccination. The clonotype was recovered from a human donor with glioblastoma. The encoded CDR3 is CASSLVLAGGLGYEQYF. The DNA sequence is TGTGCCAGCAGCTTGGTCCTAGCGGGAGGCCTGGGTTACGAGCAGTACTTC.